The 18 T cell receptor beta chains below all came from one sample that was sequenced in a study of cytomegalovirus exposure and HLA in healthy donors. Both 60 Vbeta primers and 13 Jbeta primers went into the PCR. This table comes from immunoSEQ multiplex PCR, and its TCRdb copy is limited to in-frame clones, with some not included. This sample yields 240,000 or so clones, of which around 80% are seen a single time; over 5% belongs to the top ten. The sequencing sample was made of PBMCs. All receptors derive from a woman in her 40s in good health and CMV-seropositive.

The gene calls are TRBV4-3 and TRBJ2-1, with TRBD1 matching over 11 bases. CDR3 length: 13 amino acids. Germline V gives CDR1 LGHNA, CDR2 YSLEER. With V trimmed by 4 bases and J by 14 bases, 7 bases remained unmatched. The CDR3 spells CASSPGQGGREFF. The CDR3 DNA reads as TGCGCCAGCAGCCCGGGACAGGGGGGCAGAGAGTTCTTC.

This clone is a singleton in its sample. The V and J genes are TRBV9 and TRBJ2-7; 8 bases agree with TRBD2. The CDR3 covers 16 residues. CDR1 and CDR2 (germline): SGDLS, YYNGEE. The ends lost 0 bases at V and 3 bases at J; junction bases unmatched: 8. The CDR3 DNA sequence: TGTGCCAGCAGCGTAGAGGACGGGGGGGCCGTCTACGAGCAGTACTTC. Translation: CASSVEDGGAVYEQYF.

This chain uses TRBV27 with TRBJ2-1, with 11 bases lining up with TRBD2. The germline CDR1 and CDR2 sequences are MNHEY and SMNVEV (reference sequence). This CDR3 is 19 amino acids long. Trimming at V came to 5 bases and at J to 10 bases, leaving 22 bases not matched to a gene. The CDR3 reads CASSPWSGSSGRSQWEQFF. The CDR3 region has the DNA TGTGCCAGCAGTCCCTGGTCCGGATCTAGCGGGAGGAGCCAATGGGAGCAGTTCTTC.

The J gene is TRBJ2-3, the V gene TRBV27, with 13 nucleotides matching TRBD2. The CDR3 totals 18 residues. CDR1 is MNHEY and CDR2 is SMNVEV in the germline V gene (reference sequence). The J segment lost 5 bases and the V segment lost 3 bases, leaving 11 bases of the junction unmatched. CDR3 loop: CASSFPRTSGSRGDTQYF. In nucleotides, the CDR3 is TGTGCCAGCAGTTTTCCCCGGACTAGCGGGAGTCGGGGAGATACGCAGTATTTT.

About this clone: In the same sample, other DNA sequences code for this CDR3. The rearrangement uses TRBV11-1 and TRBJ1-6, with 8 bases identical to TRBD1. Trimming cost V 5 bases and J 1 base; bases outside gene matches: 10. Germline V gene sequence: CDR1 SGHAT, CDR2 FQDESV (reference sequence). The CDR3 runs 18 residues. CDR3 DNA sequence: TGTGCCAGCAGCCGGACATGGCAGGGGGCTTCCTATAATTCACCCCTCCACTTT. This encodes CASSRTWQGASYNSPLHF.

The V gene is TRBV9, the J gene TRBJ2-7, with 8 bases matching TRBD2. This CDR3 comprises 15 residues. The V gene end was trimmed by 3 bases and the J gene end by 4 bases; junction bases not matched to a gene: 9. Germline V gene sequence: CDR1 SGDLS, CDR2 YYNGEE. The CDR3 spells CASSALSGSTYEQYF. As DNA, the CDR3 is TGTGCCAGCAGCGCCTTAAGCGGGAGTACTTACGAGCAGTACTTC.

V is TRBV9 and J is TRBJ2-5; 7 bases are shared with TRBD2. V trimming: 3 bases; J trimming: 7 bases; junction bases outside the gene matches: 15. This CDR3 contains 16 residues. CDR1 is SGDLS, CDR2 YYNGEE, per germline. Written as DNA, the CDR3 is TGTGCCAGCAGCGACGGAGCGGGATCAGCCAGTGGGACCCAGTACTTC. Residues: CASSDGAGSASGTQYF.

The chain is built from TRBV9 and TRBJ2-1; D uncertain. Trimming pared 0 bases from V and 3 bases from J, leaving 10 bases between. This CDR3 has 15 amino acids. The germline CDR1 and CDR2 sequences are SGDLS and YYNGEE. The CDR3 nucleotides read TGTGCCAGCAGCGTAGGGGTCCAGGACTACAATGAGCAGTTCTTC. Protein: CASSVGVQDYNEQFF.

As concerns this clone: A read error may produce the germline difference seen at one junction end. The chain combines TRBV7-7 with TRBJ2-7; TRBD2 agrees at 9 bases. Germline V gives CDR1 SSHAT, CDR2 FNYEAQ (reference sequence). The CDR3 totals 15 residues. This CDR3 is CASSQAGGPAYEQYF. CDR3 bases: TGTGCTAGCAGCCAAGCGGGAGGCCCCGCCTACGAGCAGTACTTC.

The chain recombines TRBV10-1 with TRBJ2-1, with 13 bases fitting TRBD2. Per the germline V gene, CDR1 is WNHNN and CDR2 is SYGVQD (reference sequence). Germline trimming cut 4 bases from V and 10 bases from J; bases unmatched to any gene: 10. This CDR3 has 16 residues. The CDR3 loop is CASSGSWTSGSSEQFF. CDR3 in DNA: TGCGCCAGCAGTGGCAGTTGGACTAGCGGGAGTTCGGAGCAGTTCTTC.

The chain is built from TRBV5-1 and TRBJ2-1; possible D gene TRBD2, 5 bases. The CDR3 consists of 14 residues. Germline V CDR1 and CDR2: SGHRS, YFSETQ. The V and J ends lost 3 bases and 6 bases respectively, with 13 bases between them. CDR3 region: CASSSGGESNEQFF. CDR3 nucleotide sequence: TGCGCCAGCAGCTCCGGTGGGGAGAGCAATGAGCAGTTCTTC.

The chain has TRBV18 and TRBJ1-5; 7 bases are a match to TRBD1. V shed 2 bases, J shed 6 bases, and the junction held 1 base outside the gene matches. This CDR3 contains 13 residues. Germline V gene lookup returns CDR1 KGHSH and CDR2 LQKENI. For the CDR3, the DNA is TGTGCCAGCTCACCAAGGGGGCGTCAGCCCCAGCATTTT. Its protein is CASSPRGRQPQHF.

Written as DNA, the CDR3 is TGTGCCAGCAGCTCCCGGGAGGGACGCGTAGGTAAGCTGTACGAGCAGTACTTC. Its protein product is CASSSREGRVGKLYEQYF. This chain links TRBV11-3 with TRBJ2-7; 8 bases match TRBD2. Germline V gene sequence: CDR1 SGHNT, CDR2 YENEEA. CDR3 length: 18 residues. V shed 4 bases, J shed 4 bases, and the junction held 18 bases outside the gene matches.

This clone occurred once. CDR3 sequence (DNA): TGTGCCAGCAGCTCCCAGGAGGGACGGGGAAACTATGGCTACACCTTC. Protein sequence: CASSSQEGRGNYGYTF. The chain recombines TRBV7-9 with TRBJ1-2, with D perhaps TRBD1 (5 bases). Germline CDR1 SEHNR, CDR2 FQNEAQ (reference sequence). The CDR3 length is 16 residues. Deletions cut 4 bases from V and 2 bases from J, with 17 bases between.

The rearrangement links TRBV7-9 to TRBJ2-7, with D maybe TRBD1 (5 bases). The CDR3 loop spans 14 amino acids. Looked up from germline, CDR1 is SEHNR and CDR2 is FQNEAQ (reference sequence). V was trimmed by 2 bases and J by 2 bases, leaving 10 bases between them. The chain's CDR3 is CASSLRQFPYEQYF. For the CDR3, the DNA is TGTGCCAGCAGCTTAAGACAGTTTCCCTACGAGCAGTACTTC.

The V call is TRBV29-1, the J call TRBJ2-7, with 9 bases identical to TRBD2. This CDR3 comprises 14 residues. V shed 6 bases, J shed 0 bases, and the junction held 6 bases outside the gene matches. Germline CDR1 reads SQVTM; CDR2 reads ANQGSEA. CDR3 sequence reads: CSVRLAATSYEQYF. DNA of the CDR3: TGCAGCGTCCGACTAGCGGCAACCTCCTACGAGCAGTACTTC.

The chain recombines TRBV30 with TRBJ1-1; TRBD1 might be the D (5 bases). The germline V gene has CDR1 GTSNPN and CDR2 SVGIG (reference sequence). Trimming shortened V by 1 base and J by 10 bases, and 19 bases separated the two germline ends. This CDR3 spans 14 amino acids. The DNA for the CDR3 is TGTGCCTGGAGTGCTGGCGGGACGGTGGAAGGAGCTTTCTTT. As protein: CAWSAGGTVEGAFF.

This clone was seen more than once but under ten times. Here the CDR3 reads CAWRTGVSYNEQFF. The CDR3 region has the DNA TGTGCCTGGAGAACAGGGGTGTCCTACAATGAGCAGTTCTTC. The V gene is TRBV30, the J gene TRBJ2-1, with 7 bases aligning to TRBD1. J gave up 1 base and V 3 bases, and 3 bases lay outside the gene matches. The CDR3 is made up of 14 amino acids. Germline V lookup: CDR1 GTSNPN, CDR2 SVGIG (reference sequence).